This T cell receptor beta chain is from a study of cytomegalovirus exposure and HLA in healthy donors. V gave up 5 bases and J gave up 2 bases, with 12 bases separating them. Germline V lookup: CDR1 MNHEY, CDR2 SMNVEV (reference sequence). The CDR3 is made up of 14 amino acids. PCR primers comprised 60 Vbeta and 13 Jbeta primers. The repertoire was sequenced with immunoSEQ multiplex PCR; TCRdb's copy has only in-frame clones and lacks some. Altogether 150,000 or so clones are present, nearly 80% being singletons, with the ten largest covering roughly 12%. The TCR comes from a man between 25 and 39 years old in good health and CMV-seropositive. Source material: PBMCs. The genes are TRBV27 and TRBJ1-1, with a tentative D call TRBD1 (5 bases). CDR3 protein: CASSAGSPNTEAFF. CDR3 nucleotide sequence: TGTGCCAGCAGTGCAGGGTCCCCTAACACTGAAGCTTTCTTT.